The subject of this entry is one T cell receptor beta chain. Antigen specificity is unknown. There are 17 residues in the CDR3. Germline CDR1 is MGHRA and CDR2 is YSYEKL. Trimming at V came to 4 bases and at J to 0 bases, leaving 9 bases not matched to a gene. The sample belongs to a study of post-analysis software for immune sequencing data. Study results and caveats: A few TRBV segments appeared more often in patients than in controls, and TRBV5-6, TRBV5-1 and TRBV20-1 were among these.

TCR beta cDNA libraries included unique molecular identifiers. TCRdb called the PCR reads again in MiXCR, with one record for every CDR3 protein. The sample includes 700,000 to 800,000 distinct CDR3 sequences, just under 30% of them seen just once. Sequencing input: blood. The origin of this receptor is a girl between 10 and 17 years old with multiple sclerosis. The chain employs TRBV4-1 and TRBJ1-5; 7 positions agree with TRBD1. For the CDR3, the DNA is TGCGCCAGCAGCCCTCCGAACAGGGGTCATAGCAATCAGCCCCAGCATTTT. Residues: CASSPPNRGHSNQPQHF.